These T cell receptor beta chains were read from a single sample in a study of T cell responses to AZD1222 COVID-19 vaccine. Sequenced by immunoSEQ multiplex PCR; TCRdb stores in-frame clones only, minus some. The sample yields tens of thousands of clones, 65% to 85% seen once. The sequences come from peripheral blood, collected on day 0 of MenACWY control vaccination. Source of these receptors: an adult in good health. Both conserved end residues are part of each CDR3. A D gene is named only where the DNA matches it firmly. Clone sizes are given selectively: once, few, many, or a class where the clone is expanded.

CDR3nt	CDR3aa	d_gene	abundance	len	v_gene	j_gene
TGTGCCAGCCAAGTCTCCGGGAAGCCCCAGCATTTT	CASQVSGKPQHF	NA	NA	12	TRBV2	TRBJ1-5
TGTGCCAGCAGTGAAGGGCAGGGAGGGACTGAAGCTTTCTTT	CASSEGQGGTEAFF	NA	NA	14	TRBV6-1	TRBJ1-1
TGTGCCAGCAGCTCAACACAAGAGACCCAGTACTTC	CASSSTQETQYF	NA	NA	12	TRBV11-2	TRBJ2-5
TGTGCCAGCAGTGAAGGGCCCCTCAGGGCATTC	CASSEGPLRAF	NA	NA	11	TRBV6-1	TRBJ2-7
TGTGCCAGTGCCGCGGGGATCACCGGGGAGCTGTTTTTT	CASAAGITGELFF	NA	NA	13	TRBV7-8	TRBJ2-2
TGTGCCAGCAGTGCGCGGACTACAGGGACATTTAACACTGAAGCTTTCTTT	CASSARTTGTFNTEAFF	NA	NA	17	TRBV2	TRBJ1-1
TGTGCCAGCACCTTTTCGGACGGGAACACCGGGGAGCTGTTTTTT	CASTFSDGNTGELFF	NA	NA	15	TRBV6-6	TRBJ2-2
TGTGCCAGCAGCCAAGATGGGACTAGCGGGAGGGTTCTGTACTTC	CASSQDGTSGRVLYF	TRBD2	NA	15	TRBV14	TRBJ2-7
TGTGCCAGCAGCGTGGGTGGTAACACTGAAGCTTTCTTT	CASSVGGNTEAFF	NA	NA	13	TRBV2	TRBJ1-1
TGTGCCAGCAGCCCCAAGATAGAGCAGTTCTTC	CASSPKIEQFF	NA	NA	11	TRBV7-2	TRBJ2-1
TGTGCCAGCAGCCCACAGGGGGTTGGCAGCAATCAGCCCCAGCATTTT	CASSPQGVGSNQPQHF	TRBD1	once	16	TRBV7-9	TRBJ1-5
TGTGCCAGCAGTTACGGGTATGGCTACACCTTC	CASSYGYGYTF	NA	NA	11	TRBV6-2/TRBV6-3	TRBJ1-2
TGTGCCATCAGACTTGACAGGACCCAAGAGACCCAGTACTTC	CAIRLDRTQETQYF	NA	NA	14	TRBV10-3	TRBJ2-5
TGTGCCTGGAGGGCAACTGCGGGCAGCACAGATACGCAGTATTTT	CAWRATAGSTDTQYF	NA	medium-sized	15	TRBV30	TRBJ2-3
TGTGCTAGCCAATGGACTAGCGGGTTAGCCAAAAACATTCAGTACTTC	CASQWTSGLAKNIQYF	TRBD2	NA	16	TRBV12-5	TRBJ2-4
TGTGCCAGCAGCAAGAGTGGCAGGGGAAGAGGCCATGGCTACACCTTC	CASSKSGRGRGHGYTF	NA	NA	16	TRBV21-1	TRBJ1-2